This T cell receptor (beta chain) appears in the sequencing data of a study of blood T cell repertoires in COVID-19. About the research overall: Acute-phase and convalescent COVID-19 samples originated in the United States, Italy and Spain. T cells, B-cell-depleted T cells, or PBMCs supplied cDNA or gDNA.

Authors' methods: Amplification of reference gene primers was used by the study to estimate nucleated cell counts. The protocol was immunoSEQ multiplex PCR, while the TCRdb copy is restricted to in-frame clones and leaves out a portion. The DNA was the basis for D and trimming; V, J and clone size are from that table. The data hold tens of thousands of clones, with 90% observed a single time. The CDR3 is made up of 14 amino acids. Germline CDR1 reads MNHEY; CDR2 reads SVGAGI. Trimming removed 5 bases from V and 0 bases from J, with 11 bases in between. The sequenced sample consisted of peripheral blood. This TCR was sampled from a man aged 55-75 years with acute or convalescent COVID-19. The V and J genes are TRBV6-5 and TRBJ2-7, with D perhaps matching TRBD1 (6 bases). CDR3 sequence reads: CASSPTGPSYEQYF. The CDR3 DNA sequence: TGTGCCAGCAGTCCGACAGGCCCCTCCTACGAGCAGTACTTC.